This T cell receptor beta chain was sequenced during a study of T cell responses to AZD1222 COVID-19 vaccine. Findings and limits, study-wide: Clonal diversity may have been underestimated, and the donors were mostly white British, with more females than males. Just a handful of people given AZD1222 tested seropositive at baseline. Spike-spanning, vaccine-associated CD4 TCRs were dominant at 160-218 and 743-854. There were repertoire samples only from the period after the peak T cell response.

This clone was seen a single time. Its antigen is unknown. This CDR3 region has 15 residues. Germline V gene data show CDR1 as MGHRA and CDR2 as YSYEKL. Deletions cut 0 bases from V and 2 bases from J, with 11 bases between. Repertoires were generated with immunoSEQ multiplex PCR, while TCRdb's copy carries only in-frame clones and drops some. The sample lists 90,000 to 110,000 clones, approximately 90% occurring once. This specimen consisted of peripheral blood, obtained on day 0 of AZD1222 vaccination. The V and J genes are TRBV4-1 and TRBJ2-7, with D maybe TRBD2 (6 bases). The receptor comes from an adult in good health. CDR3 amino acids: CASSQDPSVPYEQYF. The DNA of the CDR3 is TGCGCCAGCAGCCAAGATCCTAGCGTCCCCTACGAGCAGTACTTC.